These T cell receptor beta chains were read from a single sample in a study of long-term antiretroviral therapy in people with HIV. Clones were sequenced by immunoSEQ multiplex PCR, and TCRdb holds only the in-frame ones, with some missing. The sample lists about 25,000 clones; roughly 83% were seen once. The source was unsorted PBMCs, collected 0.7 years before starting antiretroviral therapy. These TCRs come from a man aged 25 to 40 with HIV. Both conserved end residues are part of each CDR3. The D gene is left open where the match is weak. Rows may omit the clone size; those that give it use once, few, many or a size class.

D gene	V gene	clone size	J gene	CDR3 DNA	CDR3 protein
NA	TRBV2	few	TRBJ1-4	TGTGCCAGCAATCGAGGACGAAATGAAAAACTGTTTTTT	CASNRGRNEKLFF
NA	TRBV6-6	NA	TRBJ1-1	TGTGCCAGCACCAAGGTTACGGACACTGAAGCTTTCTTT	CASTKVTDTEAFF
NA	TRBV7-6	NA	TRBJ2-3	TGTGCCAGCAGCCCTTCGTTGGGGGGAGCGCAGGATGGAGATACGCAGTATTTT	CASSPSLGGAQDGDTQYF
TRBD1	TRBV5-1	NA	TRBJ1-6	TGCGCCAGCAGCTTGCAGGGGGCAACTTCACCCCTCCACTTT	CASSLQGATSPLHF
NA	TRBV29-1	once	TRBJ2-7	TGCAGCGTTAGAACAGGTCCTTACGAGCAGTACTTC	CSVRTGPYEQYF
TRBD1	TRBV11-2	NA	TRBJ1-1	TGTGCCAGCAGCCTGACAGGGGGGAACACTGAAGCTTTCTTT	CASSLTGGNTEAFF
NA	TRBV11-3	few	TRBJ1-5	TGTGCCAGCAGCTACCGAGACAGTTACCTTAGCAATCAGCCCCAGCATTTT	CASSYRDSYLSNQPQHF
NA	TRBV4-1	NA	TRBJ2-5	TGCGCCAGCACCCCTCTAGCAGTCGAAGGAGAGACCCAGTACTTC	CASTPLAVEGETQYF
NA	TRBV29-1	NA	TRBJ2-1	TGCAGCGTCGTTTTGGAGGACTGGACCTACAATGAGCAGTTCTTC	CSVVLEDWTYNEQFF
NA	TRBV10-1	NA	TRBJ2-5	TGCGCCAGCAGTCCCCCACTAGTCCAAGAGACCCAGTACTTC	CASSPPLVQETQYF
TRBD2	TRBV28	NA	TRBJ2-1	TGTGCCAGCACCCTTAGCGGGGGGAAAGGGTACAATGAGCAGTTCTTC	CASTLSGGKGYNEQFF